In its sample, the clone carrying this TCR beta chain was seen once. The target antigen is unknown. This sample is part of a study of T cell repertoires in cytomegalovirus infection. In the study overall: CMV infection and matching HLA type were both indicated by public TCR beta signatures.

Germline CDR1 SNHLY, CDR2 FYNNEI. The CDR3 is 14 amino acids. V lost 10 bases and J 4 bases, leaving 19 bases between the germline ends. Regarding the study as a whole: Dominating the ex vivo response were TCR beta clonotypes that were CMV-specific and HLA-C-restricted.

From the reads, TCRdb called clonotypes with MiXCR, one entry per CDR3 protein. The repertoire holds roughly 640,000 distinct CDR3 sequences, with around 24% as singletons. The sequence was obtained from a human donor in good health (CMV status not recorded). Some clones in this sample may be carry-over from other donors' samples. The material sequenced was CD8+ T cells from PBMCs. V gene TRBV2 combines with J gene TRBJ1-1, with D possibly TRBD1 on 6 matching bases. CDR3 loop: CANRGAGAATEAFF. As DNA, the CDR3 is TGTGCCAACCGTGGGGCAGGGGCGGCCACTGAAGCTTTCTTT.